This TCR beta chain was identified in a study of blood T cell repertoires in COVID-19 (dated by TCRdb to 2020 to 2021). Concerning the study at large: Samples covering the acute and convalescent phases of COVID-19 were provided by collaborators in the United States, Italy and Spain. The material from the prospective study consisted of cDNA or gDNA derived from T cells, B-cell-depleted T cells, or PBMCs. The dataset comprised deeply sampled blood TCRbeta repertoires from subjects exposed to, actively infected with, or recovered from COVID-19. A freely available public database, intended as a resource for researchers studying the immune response to SARS-CoV-2, is where the repertoires were released. The samples were drawn from two sources: the first 160 participants of the ongoing ImmuneRACE study, and 1,200 or so subjects contributed by 6 global collaborators. A de-identified subject ID, COVID-19 status, age in years and sex were almost always included in the sample metadata. Where available, HLA class I and class II types were taken from metadata supplied by the sample provider and were not determined by assay-based typing. Overall study outcomes, separate from this receptor: Clinical and demographic metadata were provided uncurated, with the amount varying by source and participant.

On this clone itself: Its recognized antigen is unknown. No per-base quality is available; no much larger clone lies one base away.

Participants in the prospective study were enrolled through a virtual design, were aged about 18 to 100 years, and lived in 20 to 30 United States geographic areas. Cohort assignment in the prospective study relied on participant-reported clinical history from a screening survey and a study questionnaire. ImmuneRACE Cohort 3 recovered participants were defined by two consecutive negative NP/OP PCR tests, healthcare professional clearance, or symptom resolution. In the prospective study, whole blood, serum and a nasopharyngeal or oropharyngeal swab were collected from each participant by mobile phlebotomists. Additional blood draws and questionnaires over a 2-month period could optionally be provided by prospective study participants. Before DNA extraction, blood samples from the prospective study were shipped at room temperature or frozen. As encoded in the germline V gene, CDR1 is MDHEN while CDR2 is SYDVKM. V loses 5 bases of germline sequence and J loses 1 base, and the interval between the two ends is 11 bases. Spanning cysteine to phenylalanine, the CDR3 consists of 15 amino acids. Only CDR3 DNA is held: 45 bases, read in frame from base 1.

The immunoSEQ Assay, a bias-controlled multiplex PCR, was used to amplify TCRbeta CDR3 regions from genomic DNA. As for the authors' bioinformatics: The number of nucleated cells in each sample was estimated from the amplification of reference gene primers within the assay. To quantify the absolute abundance of each unique TCRbeta CDR3 rearrangement, sequence reads were collapsed and filtered. For each sample, productive Simpson clonality was calculated as the square root of Simpson's diversity index over productive rearrangements. TCRdb provides this immuneACCESS table in a form limited to in-frame rearrangements. Some clones are lacking; in checked studies, under half of them reflect an unresolved V gene, and why the rest are absent is not known. That table gives V, J and clone size, and the DNA gave D and trimming. The sample contains a few hundred thousand clones, approximately 84% of them found a single time. The top ten clonotypes cover approximately 3% of the sample.

The clonotype originates from a woman aged 30 to 39 who had recovered from COVID-19. The chain joins TRBV28 to TRBJ2-2; matching of 6 bases hints at TRBD2 as the D gene. Sequenced input: PBMCs or T cells enriched from blood (not recorded which). The base sequence is TGTGCCAGCAGTACCACGGGGGTGAACACCGGGGAGCTGTTTTTT. Translated, this is CASSTTGVNTGELFF. The reference TRBV28 and TRBJ2-2 proteins fill in what lies around the CDR3, so the full variable domain reads DVKVTQSSRYLVKRTGEKVFLECVQDMDHENMFWYRQDPGLGLRLIYFSYDVKMKEKGDIPEGYSVSREKKERFSLILESASTNQTSMYLCASSTTGVNTGELFFGEGSRLTVL.